The 12 T cell receptor beta chains given below trace back to one sample, sequenced in a study of graft-versus-host responses after intestinal transplantation (dated by TCRdb to the early 2020s). Libraries were made using the immunoSEQ multiplex PCR assay. As stored in TCRdb, this immuneACCESS dataset retains in-frame rearrangements with V and J assigned. A fraction of the clones does not appear; measured against another copy, unresolved V genes explain less than half of the discrepancy, and the remainder lacks a known reason. The sample table shows tens of thousands of clones, and about 90% are seen once. The ten largest clonotypes hold less than 2% of the sample. The material sequenced was PBMCs, taken 26 days after transplant. The receptors derive from a human patient who received an intestinal transplant, so some T cells may come from the graft donor.

The chain recombines TRBV28 with TRBJ1-4; a weak D match, TRBD1 (5 bases). The CDR3 is 17 residues long. V lost 6 bases, J lost 8 bases, and 25 bases lay in between. The V gene's germline CDR1 is MDHEN and CDR2 SYDVKM. The CDR3 is CASSAPGLQGGEEKLFF. Here the CDR3 DNA reads TGTGCCAGCAGCGCTCCCGGGCTCCAGGGAGGAGAGGAAAAACTGTTTTTT.

The V and J genes are TRBV5-3 and TRBJ1-2; 9 nucleotides line up with TRBD1. TRBV5-3 is an ORF, and what it does is uncertain. The CDR3 covers 15 residues. The V segment lost 4 bases and the J segment 1 base; nucleotides outside the gene matches: 5. The CDR3 spells CARSPRDRDNYGYTF. CDR3 DNA: TGTGCCAGAAGCCCCCGGGACAGGGATAACTATGGCTACACCTTC.

The chain combines TRBV27 with TRBJ2-7; 8 bases align to TRBD1. This CDR3 comprises 14 residues. V lost 2 bases, J lost 5 bases, and 5 bases stayed unmatched. The germline gives CDR1 MNHEY, CDR2 SMNVEV (reference sequence). CDR3 sequence reads: CASSLSTGGNEQYF. CDR3 sequence (DNA): TGTGCCAGCAGTTTAAGTACAGGGGGTAACGAGCAGTACTTC.

The sample holds a few counts of this clone. The rearrangement links TRBV28 to TRBJ1-3, with 7 bases matching TRBD1. V shed 5 bases and J 4 bases; nucleotides not matched to a gene: 8. This CDR3 is 15 amino acids long. Germline lookup yields CDR1 MDHEN and CDR2 SYDVKM. CDR3 in amino acids: CASSLTGVGGNTIYF. The CDR3, as DNA: TGTGCCAGCAGTCTCACAGGGGTCGGGGGAAACACCATATATTTT. Looking up the rest from reference TRBV28 and TRBJ1-3 gives the full variable domain: DVKVTQSSRYLVKRTGEKVFLECVQDMDHENMFWYRQDPGLGLRLIYFSYDVKMKEKGDIPEGYSVSREKKERFSLILESASTNQTSMYLCASSLTGVGGNTIYFGEGSWLTVV.

The chain uses TRBV28 and TRBJ2-1; D is perhaps TRBD1 (7 bases). The CDR3 is made up of 17 amino acids. Between the trimmed V and J ends, which lost 3 bases and 6 bases, there was a span of 21 bases. Germline CDR1 and CDR2: MDHEN and SYDVKM. This CDR3 reads CASSLSGGTARGNEQFF. CDR3 bases: TGTGCCAGCAGTTTGAGTGGAGGGACAGCCCGGGGCAATGAGCAGTTCTTC.

The rearrangement joins TRBV6-1 to TRBJ2-5, with TRBD1 as a possible D gene (6 bases). V dropped 1 base and J dropped 3 bases, with 6 bases sitting between them. The CDR3 is 13 residues long. Germline CDR1 MNHNS, CDR2 SASEGT. This CDR3 is CASSEGTEETQYF. Written as DNA, the CDR3 is TGTGCCAGCAGTGAAGGGACAGAAGAGACCCAGTACTTC.

The chain uses TRBV6-5 and TRBJ2-1, with 9 bases that match TRBD1. CDR1 and CDR2 from the germline V gene are MNHEY and SVGAGI. After removal of 7 bases from V and 4 bases from J, the junction contained 5 bases not matched to a gene. The CDR3 contains 14 residues. CDR3 nucleotide sequence: TGTGCCAGCATGTTTGGGACAGGGTACAATGAGCAGTTCTTC. Protein product: CASMFGTGYNEQFF.

In DNA, the CDR3 is TGTGCCAGCAGCGTAGGCGGACAGCATGGCTACACCTTC. It translates to CASSVGGQHGYTF. The chain carries TRBV9 and TRBJ1-2; weak D call: TRBD1 (6 bases). With 0 bases removed from V and 6 bases from J, the gap between germline ends came to 9 bases. This CDR3 is built from 13 residues. The germline V gene encodes CDR1 SGDLS and CDR2 YYNGEE.

The chain combines TRBV7-8 with TRBJ1-1; TRBD1 is a possible D gene (6 bases). The V end was cut by 5 bases, the J end by 3 bases, with 22 bases between. The germline V gene encodes CDR1 SGHVS and CDR2 FQNEAQ. The CDR3 is made up of 17 amino acids. DNA of the CDR3: TGTGCCAGCAGCCCGGACAGCACCGAGTTAAGGTACACTGAAGCTTTCTTT. Amino acids: CASSPDSTELRYTEAFF.

This clone was counted a single time. V gene TRBV7-6 combines with J gene TRBJ2-3; D may be TRBD1 (7 bases). The germline V gene encodes CDR1 SGHVS and CDR2 FNYEAQ. The CDR3 has 16 amino acids. Deletions cut 1 base from V and 5 bases from J, with 16 bases between. The CDR3 spells CASSLETGRPEDTQYF. The DNA of the CDR3 is TGTGCCAGCAGCTTAGAGACAGGGAGGCCTGAAGATACGCAGTATTTT.

This sequence joins TRBV5-6 and TRBJ1-5, with D tentatively TRBD1 (5 bases). Germline-derived CDR1 and CDR2 are SGHDT and YYEEEE. The CDR3 extends over 13 amino acids. The V gene lost 0 bases and the J gene lost 5 bases, with 6 bases spanning the gap. CDR3 DNA: TGTGCCAGCAGCTTGGGGGGGGATCAGCCCCAGCATTTT. Encoded protein: CASSLGGDQPQHF.

The CDR3 loop reads CSVEGRMNTEAFF. The CDR3, as DNA: TGCAGCGTTGAGGGCAGAATGAACACTGAAGCTTTCTTT. V and J are TRBV29-1 and TRBJ1-1; D is unresolved. V was shortened by 3 bases and J by 0 bases, with 8 bases between the two germline ends. Germline CDR1 is SQVTM and CDR2 is ANQGSEA. This CDR3 contains 13 residues.